This T cell receptor (beta chain) appears in the sequencing data of a study of blood T cell repertoires in COVID-19. At the level of the study: Acute and convalescent COVID-19 samples came from the United States, Italy and Spain. The cDNA or gDNA used as material had been derived from T cells, B-cell-depleted T cells, or PBMCs.

Germline values: CDR1 SGHNT, CDR2 YYREEE (reference sequence). The CDR3 is 13 amino acids. V shed 3 bases and J shed 5 bases, with 11 bases lying between them. Under the authors' procedure: Quantification of nucleated cells was approximated via reference gene primer amplification. Profiling relied on immunoSEQ multiplex PCR, and the TCRdb table lists in-frame clones only, not all of them. D and trimming were read from the DNA, whereas the V and J calls and clone size are those reported in that table. The sample contains some 220,000 clones, 70% to 90% of which appear only once. Sequencing was carried out using peripheral blood. This clonotype originated in a man aged 45-65 years who had recovered from COVID-19. The rearrangement links TRBV5-4 to TRBJ2-5; D possibly corresponds to TRBD2 (5 bases). CDR3 amino acids: CASSWTPGETQYF. The CDR3 nucleotides are TGTGCCAGCAGCTGGACCCCGGGGGAGACCCAGTACTTC.